The 18 T cell receptor beta chains below were found in one sample sequenced in a study of blood T cells in healthy people across ages. A sample-barcoded 5' primer and a J-beta primer mix were used in a second PCR of about 6 to 12 cycles. TCRdb ran MiXCR on the 5' RACE reads and lists one entry per CDR3 protein. The table has roughly 930,000 distinct CDR3 sequences, around 48% seen once. The sequenced sample was blood. Every receptor here comes from a man younger than 40 in good health.

V is TRBV10-2 and J is TRBJ2-7, with D possibly being TRBD2 (7 bases). The CDR3 totals 14 residues. From germline, CDR1 is WSHSY and CDR2 SAAADI. Deletions cut 6 bases from V and 4 bases from J, with 16 bases between. In DNA, the CDR3 is TGCGCCAGCAGCGCTGGGGGGGCCAAGTACGAGCAGTACTTC. Amino acid sequence: CASSAGGAKYEQYF.

The rearrangement uses TRBV19 and TRBJ1-5, with 9 bases aligning to TRBD1. In germline, CDR1 is LNHDA, CDR2 SQIVND (reference sequence). Trimming at V came to 6 bases and at J to 7 bases, leaving 10 bases not matched to a gene. The CDR3 runs 15 residues. The CDR3 DNA reads TGTGCCAGTAGCGTTGACAGGGGGGGCTTGCAGCCCCAGCATTTT. This encodes CASSVDRGGLQPQHF.

This rearrangement joins TRBV29-1 to TRBJ2-7; 7 bases agree with TRBD1. V was clipped by 4 bases and J by 0 bases; unmatched bases: 6. Germline V lookup: CDR1 SQVTM, CDR2 ANQGSEA. The CDR3 consists of 14 residues. The CDR3 nucleotides are TGCAGCGTTGCTTTCAACAGGGGCTCCTACGAGCAGTACTTC. This translates into CSVAFNRGSYEQYF.

Only a few counts were recorded for this clonotype. The chain employs TRBV12-3 or TRBV12-4 and TRBJ2-7, with D possibly matching TRBD1 (5 bases). This CDR3 contains 12 residues. The V gene lost 8 bases and the J gene lost 5 bases, with 13 bases spanning the gap. CDR3 in amino acids: CASSPQDNEQYF. The CDR3, as DNA: TGTGCCAGCTCTCCACAGGATAACGAGCAGTACTTC.

This clonotype was seen a few times. The chain joins TRBV5-1 to TRBJ2-5, with 11 positions matching TRBD1. CDR1 and CDR2 from the germline V gene are SGHRS and YFSETQ. The CDR3 sequence is 16 residues long. The V gene end was trimmed by 4 bases and the J gene end by 4 bases; junction bases not matched to a gene: 9. Here the CDR3 DNA reads TGCGCCAGCAGCGGCGGACAGGGGGCAATCGGAGAGACCCAGTACTTC. Translating it yields CASSGGQGAIGETQYF.

The chain employs TRBV4-3 and TRBJ2-1, with 7 bases fitting TRBD2. Trimming cost V 4 bases and J 7 bases; bases outside gene matches: 10. The germline CDR1 and CDR2 sequences are LGHNA and YSLEER. CDR3 size: 15 residues. This CDR3 reads CASSPRSTSPNEQFF. The CDR3 DNA sequence: TGCGCCAGCAGCCCCCGCTCGACTAGCCCGAATGAGCAGTTCTTC.

V gene TRBV7-9 combines with J gene TRBJ2-1; D unclear. V shed 3 bases and J shed 6 bases, with 12 bases lying between them. The CDR3 covers 14 residues. In germline, CDR1 is SEHNR, CDR2 FQNEAQ (reference sequence). CDR3 DNA sequence: TGTGCCAGCAGCTTTCAGGAGAGATCCAATGAGCAGTTCTTC. Translating it yields CASSFQERSNEQFF.

This clonotype has a single count. The chain uses TRBV5-1 and TRBJ2-1; 7 nucleotides line up with TRBD2. The CDR3 contains 14 residues. V was clipped by 3 bases and J by 5 bases; unmatched bases: 5. Germline CDR1 and CDR2: SGHRS and YFSETQ. CDR3 nucleotide sequence: TGCGCCAGCAGCTCCTGGGAGGGTAACAATGAGCAGTTCTTC. The encoded protein is CASSSWEGNNEQFF.

The chain uses TRBV3-1 and TRBJ2-1; 10 positions match TRBD1. V shed 1 base, J shed 3 bases, and the junction held 6 bases outside the gene matches. The germline CDR1 and CDR2 sequences are LGHDT and YNNKEL (reference sequence). This CDR3 has 17 residues. The CDR3 is CASSQVFRDRGYNEQFF. In nucleotides, the CDR3 is TGTGCCAGCAGCCAAGTCTTCCGGGACAGGGGCTACAATGAGCAGTTCTTC.

This clonotype came up once. Its ends do not fully match the called genes, so a read error is possible. V gene TRBV27 combines with J gene TRBJ2-4; TRBD2 agrees at 7 bases. The germline gives CDR1 MNHEY, CDR2 SMNVEV (reference sequence). This CDR3 is built from 13 residues. In nucleotides, the CDR3 is TGTGCTAGCAGGAACGTGGGACTATACAAGCAGTACTTC. This sequence encodes CASRNVGLYKQYF.

Of note for this clonotype: At one of its ends the junction is not consistent with the germline gene, which may arise from a read error. V usage is TRBV4-2 and J usage is TRBJ2-1, with D perhaps matching TRBD2 (6 bases). CDR1 is LGHNA, CDR2 YNFKEQ, per germline. The CDR3 loop spans 16 amino acids. Written as DNA, the CDR3 is TGTGCCTGCAGCCAAGTCTGGGAGGTCTCCGGCAATGAGCAGTTCTTC. This translates into CACSQVWEVSGNEQFF.

The rearrangement uses TRBV25-1 and TRBJ1-1; 9 positions agree with TRBD1. The CDR3 runs 15 residues. Trimming at V came to 1 base and at J to 1 base, leaving 1 base not matched to a gene. The germline V gene has CDR1 MGHDK and CDR2 SYGVNS. The CDR3 spells CASSESTGGNTEAFF. The CDR3 DNA sequence: TGTGCCAGCAGTGAATCGACAGGGGGGAACACTGAAGCTTTCTTT.

This sequence joins TRBV6-1 and TRBJ1-1, with D hard to call. The V gene's germline CDR1 is MNHNS and CDR2 SASEGT. Deletions cut 7 bases from V and 1 base from J, with 10 bases between. This CDR3 region has 13 residues. As DNA, the CDR3 is TGTGCCAGCAAGGACCCAGGGAACACTGAAGCTTTCTTT. Protein product: CASKDPGNTEAFF.

The rearrangement uses TRBV5-1 and TRBJ2-4, with D perhaps matching TRBD1 (6 bases). The closer fit of TRBJ2-7 to the DNA end suggests the J call may be wrong. CDR1 and CDR2 from the germline V gene are SGHRS and YFSETQ. This CDR3 contains 13 residues. DNA for the CDR3: TGCGCCAGCAGCTTACTGGACAGAGGCGAGCAGTACTTC. It codes for CASSLLDRGEQYF.

There are a few counts of this clonotype. The chain is built from TRBV12-3 or TRBV12-4 and TRBJ2-7; a possible D gene is TRBD2 (5 bases). V was pared by 4 bases and J by 4 bases, with 14 bases between. CDR3 length equals 14 residues. The CDR3 spells CASSWGAGQYEQYF. CDR3 DNA: TGTGCCAGCAGTTGGGGAGCCGGGCAATACGAGCAGTACTTC.

The genes are TRBV29-1 and TRBJ2-7; D is possibly TRBD1 (6 bases). V was pared by 6 bases and J by 3 bases, with 12 bases between. The V gene's germline CDR1 is SQVTM and CDR2 ANQGSEA. This CDR3 is 12 amino acids long. The CDR3 nucleotides are TGCAGCGTCCCAGGGGAGAGCTACGAGCAGTACTTC. This translates into CSVPGESYEQYF.

The chain couples TRBV25-1 to TRBJ1-2, with a tentative D call TRBD1 (6 bases). CDR1 and CDR2 from the germline V gene are MGHDK and SYGVNS. The CDR3 is 13 residues long. The V gene lost 7 bases and the J gene lost 4 bases, with 13 bases spanning the gap. The chain's CDR3 is CASTAGQFYGYTF. Here the CDR3 DNA reads TGTGCCAGCACCGCGGGACAATTCTATGGCTACACCTTC.

This clonotype was counted a few times. This rearrangement joins TRBV2 to TRBJ2-4; perhaps TRBD2 as D (6 bases). V was cut by 7 bases and J by 13 bases, with 14 bases left in between. The CDR3 has 11 residues. Germline lookup yields CDR1 SNHLY and CDR2 FYNNEI. DNA of the CDR3: TGTGCCAGCACCCGGAGGGGTTTACAGTACTTC. Its protein is CASTRRGLQYF.